These T cell receptor beta chains were read from a single sample in a study of regulatory T cells in long-lasting Graves disease. TCRdb re-called the multiplex PCR reads with MiXCR, one entry per CDR3 protein. Of around 460,000 distinct CDR3 sequences detected, less than 25% appear once; the ten largest clones hold around 13%. The source was peripheral blood mononuclear cells (PBMCs), collected when the disease was refractory, from a patient treated with antithyroid drugs. These receptors came from a female donor with Graves disease. The CDR3 runs from the conserved cysteine through the conserved F or W. Clone sizes are given selectively: once, few, many, or a class where the clone is expanded.

clone size | V gene | CDR3 protein
NA | TRBV30 | CACNENRGTEAFF
few | TRBV15 | CATARDLGTYEQYF
few | TRBV6-1 | CASTVKGQNYNSPLHF
few | TRBV29-1 | CSVAPGVSNYGYTF
NA | TRBV7-8 | CVSSAAFSGSTDTQYF
NA | TRBV20-1 | CSAWTSGTTSYEQYF
many | TRBV7-2 | CASSSQGGAGYGYTF
few | TRBV27 | CASSPALSGNTIYF
many | TRBV28 | CASRRTVINQPQHF
few | TRBV5-4 | CASSLPLNNEQYF